This record concerns one T cell receptor (beta chain) sequence. Its antigen is currently unknown. Patients picked for sequencing had shown CD8+CD57+ cell expansion detected by flow cytometry. CDR3 length: 15 amino acids. The V gene's germline CDR1 is LNHNV and CDR2 YYDKDF (reference sequence). V lost 4 bases, J lost 0 bases, and 10 bases lay in between. This specimen belongs to a study of CD8+CD57+ T cells in acquired aplastic anemia. Study details: When averaged, DNA from sorted CD4+ and CD8+ cells came to 3.2 ug. Notes on the study in general: Patients and controls turned out to have approximately 29 CD8+ CDR3 sequences in common.

Genomic DNA templated the TCR beta VDJ and CDR3 profiling. Using its own MiXCR run on the reads, TCRdb lists one record per CDR3 protein. Of approximately 190,000 distinct CDR3 sequences in the sample, less than 60% were seen once. The V and J genes are TRBV15 and TRBJ1-5; D is possibly TRBD1 (5 bases). The sample comprised sorted CD4+, CD8+, or CD8+CD57+ T cells (not recorded which) from PBMCs. This TCR came from a human donor with aplastic anemia. CDR3 sequence (DNA): TGTGCCACCAGCACACGGGGGGTTAGCAATCAGCCCCAGCATTTT. It translates to CATSTRGVSNQPQHF.